One T cell receptor (beta chain) is described in this entry. This record comes from a study of T cell responses to AZD1222 COVID-19 vaccine. Using immunoSEQ multiplex PCR, the repertoire was profiled, and TCRdb retains in-frame clones only, with some absent. The sample lists 150,000 or so clones, over 80% occurring once. Per germline, CDR1 SGHRS and CDR2 YFSETQ. This CDR3 is 14 amino acids long. V lost 7 bases, J lost 8 bases, and 19 bases lay in between. The TCR was taken from an adult in good health. The sample in question was peripheral blood, obtained on day 0 of MenACWY control vaccination. The rearrangement uses TRBV5-1 and TRBJ1-5; maybe TRBD1 (5 bases). CDR3 loop: CASAPGDGHEPQHF. The CDR3 DNA sequence: TGCGCCAGCGCCCCCGGGGACGGCCACGAGCCCCAGCATTTT.